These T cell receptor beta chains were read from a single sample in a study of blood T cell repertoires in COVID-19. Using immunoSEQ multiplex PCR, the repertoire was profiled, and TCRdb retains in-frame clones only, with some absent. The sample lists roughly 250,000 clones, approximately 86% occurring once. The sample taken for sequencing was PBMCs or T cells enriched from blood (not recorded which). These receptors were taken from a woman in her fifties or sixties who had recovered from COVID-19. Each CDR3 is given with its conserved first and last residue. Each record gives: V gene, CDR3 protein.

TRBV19	CASQGLADLAKNIQYF
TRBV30	CAWSSSRSGETQYF
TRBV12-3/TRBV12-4	CASSLLERKELFF
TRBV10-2	CASSGTTDGSGNTIYF
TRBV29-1	CSVGTSGMGTQYF
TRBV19	CASSIERQGPYEQYF
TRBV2	CASTSGGTIGTEAFF
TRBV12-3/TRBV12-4	CASSPDSNEQFF
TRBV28	CASTRSRAGELFF
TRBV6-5	CASKTGLAGSNEQFF
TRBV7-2	CASSLVPQGNYGYTF
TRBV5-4	CASRLLAGDNEQFF
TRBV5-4	CASRSRPGLSTDTQYF
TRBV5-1	CASSVDNPDTQYF
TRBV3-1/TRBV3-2	CASSQDGETQYF
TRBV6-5	CASRLSPSSYNEQFF
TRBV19	CASQSPPDSLYGYTF
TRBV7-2	CASSLGREPTGEQYF
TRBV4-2	CASSQDFGGTSYEQYF
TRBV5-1	CASSDLAGGETQYF
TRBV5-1	CASSLTTGHNYGYTF
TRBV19	CASSIGQNQPQHF
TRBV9	CASSVDPGRDGYTF
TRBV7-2	CASNSGTGGPYEQYF
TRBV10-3	CATAMPSSYNEQFF
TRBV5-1	CASSFEGQAVIDTQYF
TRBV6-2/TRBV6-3	CASSYEAGYNSPLHF
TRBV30	CAWSRGGVFKNTEAFF